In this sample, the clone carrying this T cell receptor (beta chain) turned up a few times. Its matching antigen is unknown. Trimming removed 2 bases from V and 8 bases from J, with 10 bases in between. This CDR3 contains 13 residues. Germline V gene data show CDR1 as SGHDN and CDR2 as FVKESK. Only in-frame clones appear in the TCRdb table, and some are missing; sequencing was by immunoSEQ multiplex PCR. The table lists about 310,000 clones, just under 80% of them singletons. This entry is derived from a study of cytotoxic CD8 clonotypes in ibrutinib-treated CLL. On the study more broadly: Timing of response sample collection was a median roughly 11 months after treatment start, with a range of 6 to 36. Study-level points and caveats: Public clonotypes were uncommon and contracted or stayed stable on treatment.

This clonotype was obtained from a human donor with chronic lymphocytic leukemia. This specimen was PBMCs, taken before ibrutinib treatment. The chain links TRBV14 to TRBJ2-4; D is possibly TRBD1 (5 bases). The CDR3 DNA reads TGTGCCAGCAGCCAATCTTTAGGGGACATTCAGTACTTC. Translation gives CASSQSLGDIQYF.